Listed below are T cell receptor beta chains from one sample, sequenced in a study of cytomegalovirus exposure and HLA in healthy donors. Clones were sequenced by immunoSEQ multiplex PCR, and TCRdb holds only the in-frame ones, with some missing. The sample includes about 170,000 clones, less than 90% of them seen just once. Sequencing input: PBMCs. The receptors shown here come from a woman aged 45 to 65 in good health and CMV-seropositive. Both conserved end residues are part of each CDR3. The D gene is left open where the match is weak. Some rows mark clone size as missing; the rest say once, few, many or name a class of expanded clone.

d_call: TRBD2
j_call: TRBJ2-7
v_call: TRBV7-2
clone_size: .
cdr3_nt: TGTGCCAGCAGCCCCGAACCGGGACTAGCGGGATACGAGCAGTACTTC
cdr3_aa: CASSPEPGLAGYEQYF

d_call: TRBD1
j_call: TRBJ1-2
v_call: TRBV2
clone_size: .
cdr3_nt: TGTGCCAGCAGATTGGACGGGACAGCTTATGGCTACACCTTC
cdr3_aa: CASRLDGTAYGYTF

d_call: .
j_call: TRBJ2-1
v_call: TRBV11-3
clone_size: .
cdr3_nt: TGTGCCAGCAGCCCGATAGGAGGAGCGGTCAATGAGCAGTTCTTC
cdr3_aa: CASSPIGGAVNEQFF

d_call: TRBD2
j_call: TRBJ2-5
v_call: TRBV2
clone_size: .
cdr3_nt: TGTGCCAGCAGTGTAGAAGCGGGGGGGCCCCAAGAGACCCAGTACTTC
cdr3_aa: CASSVEAGGPQETQYF

d_call: .
j_call: TRBJ1-5
v_call: TRBV10-2
clone_size: .
cdr3_nt: TGCGCCAGCAGTGAGTCGACCAGGGGCCGCAATCAGCCCCAGCATTTT
cdr3_aa: CASSESTRGRNQPQHF

d_call: TRBD1
j_call: TRBJ1-4
v_call: TRBV27
clone_size: .
cdr3_nt: TGTGCCAGCAGGCCGGGACAGACTAATGAAAAACTGTTTTTT
cdr3_aa: CASRPGQTNEKLFF

d_call: .
j_call: TRBJ1-1
v_call: TRBV14
clone_size: .
cdr3_nt: TGTGCCAGCAGCCAAGTAATCGCTGAAGCTTTCTTT
cdr3_aa: CASSQVIAEAFF

d_call: TRBD1
j_call: TRBJ1-4
v_call: TRBV6-5
clone_size: .
cdr3_nt: TGTGCCAGCAGTTACGCAGAGGGACAGGGGAATGAAAAACTGTTTTTT
cdr3_aa: CASSYAEGQGNEKLFF

d_call: TRBD1
j_call: TRBJ1-2
v_call: TRBV4-3
clone_size: .
cdr3_nt: TGCGCCAGCAGCCGAGGGACAGGGGGCATAATGTATGGCTACACCTTC
cdr3_aa: CASSRGTGGIMYGYTF

d_call: TRBD1
j_call: TRBJ2-7
v_call: TRBV7-9
clone_size: .
cdr3_nt: TGTTCCAGCAGCCGACAGGGCCCGGAGGTGAAGTACTTC
cdr3_aa: CSSSRQGPEVKYF

d_call: .
j_call: TRBJ2-7
v_call: TRBV2
clone_size: .
cdr3_nt: TGTGCCAGCCAGTACGAGCAGTACTTC
cdr3_aa: CASQYEQYF

d_call: TRBD1
j_call: TRBJ2-5
v_call: TRBV7-3
clone_size: .
cdr3_nt: TGTGCCAGCAGCTCCGGGACAGGGAAACAAGAGACCCAGTACTTC
cdr3_aa: CASSSGTGKQETQYF

d_call: TRBD1
j_call: TRBJ2-7
v_call: TRBV11-1
clone_size: .
cdr3_nt: TGTGCCAGCAGCCGGACAGGCCTAGGACCCTTGAGGGAGCAGTACTTC
cdr3_aa: CASSRTGLGPLREQYF

d_call: .
j_call: TRBJ2-2
v_call: TRBV27
clone_size: .
cdr3_nt: TGTGCCAGCAGTTTCTACAGGGGGGGAGCCGGGGAGCTGTTTTTT
cdr3_aa: CASSFYRGGAGELFF

d_call: TRBD2
j_call: TRBJ2-7
v_call: TRBV5-5
clone_size: .
cdr3_nt: TGTGCCAGCAGCTTTGGAGTGGGCGGGAGGTCGTACGAGCAGTACTTC
cdr3_aa: CASSFGVGGRSYEQYF

d_call: TRBD2
j_call: TRBJ2-2
v_call: TRBV7-6
clone_size: .
cdr3_nt: TGTGCCAGCAGCTCCCGACTAGCGGGGGACACCGGGGAGCTGTTTTTT
cdr3_aa: CASSSRLAGDTGELFF

d_call: TRBD1
j_call: TRBJ2-1
v_call: TRBV5-8
clone_size: .
cdr3_nt: TGTGCCAGCAGCATATGGACAGGGCTCAATGAGCAGTTCTTC
cdr3_aa: CASSIWTGLNEQFF

d_call: TRBD1
j_call: TRBJ1-1
v_call: TRBV9
clone_size: .
cdr3_nt: TGTGCCAGCACTTCTTTAGGGGACAGAGGGGACACTGAAGCTTTCTTT
cdr3_aa: CASTSLGDRGDTEAFF

d_call: TRBD2
j_call: TRBJ2-1
v_call: TRBV7-2
clone_size: .
cdr3_nt: TGTGCCAGCAGCTTAGCACATCGGCGGGGGGGATTAAATGAGCAGTTCTTC
cdr3_aa: CASSLAHRRGGLNEQFF

d_call: TRBD1
j_call: TRBJ1-6
v_call: TRBV5-1
clone_size: .
cdr3_nt: TGCGCCAGCAGCTTGGCCGGACAGGGGTACTCACCCCTCCACTTT
cdr3_aa: CASSLAGQGYSPLHF

d_call: .
j_call: TRBJ2-7
v_call: TRBV29-1
clone_size: .
cdr3_nt: TGCAGCGTTGAATCTGAACGACTCCCGACAGGATCCTACGAGCAGTACTTC
cdr3_aa: CSVESERLPTGSYEQYF

d_call: .
j_call: TRBJ1-1
v_call: TRBV19
clone_size: .
cdr3_nt: TGTGCCACCGGGAGGAACACTGAAGCTTTCTTT
cdr3_aa: CATGRNTEAFF

d_call: .
j_call: TRBJ2-7
v_call: TRBV7-9
clone_size: .
cdr3_nt: TGTGCCAGCAGCCTCACCACGAATTTCAGGGTAGGGTACGAGCAGTACTTC
cdr3_aa: CASSLTTNFRVGYEQYF

d_call: TRBD1
j_call: TRBJ2-5
v_call: TRBV29-1
clone_size: .
cdr3_nt: TGCAGCGTTGGGCGACCCGGGACAGGGGGCCAAGAGACCCAGTACTTC
cdr3_aa: CSVGRPGTGGQETQYF

d_call: .
j_call: TRBJ2-6
v_call: TRBV10-1
clone_size: .
cdr3_nt: TGCGCCAGCAGTGAGTCGGGGGACAAAGCGAAAAGCCCCTCTGGGGCCAACGTCCTGACTTTC
cdr3_aa: CASSESGDKAKSPSGANVLTF

d_call: TRBD2
j_call: TRBJ2-1
v_call: TRBV15
clone_size: once
cdr3_nt: TGTGCCACCAGCCCGTTGCTAGCGGCTTCCTACAATGAGCAGTTCTTC
cdr3_aa: CATSPLLAASYNEQFF

d_call: TRBD1
j_call: TRBJ2-5
v_call: TRBV10-3
clone_size: .
cdr3_nt: TGTGCCATCAGTGAAACGACAGGGGAAGAGATCCAGTACTTC
cdr3_aa: CAISETTGEEIQYF

d_call: TRBD2
j_call: TRBJ2-4
v_call: TRBV5-4
clone_size: .
cdr3_nt: TGTGCCAGCAGCTCGGTCGGGGGGGGTCTGGCCAAAAACATTCAGTACTTC
cdr3_aa: CASSSVGGGLAKNIQYF

d_call: TRBD1
j_call: TRBJ1-3
v_call: TRBV30
clone_size: .
cdr3_nt: TGTGCCTGGGTCCCGAAGACAGGGTCGAGAAACACCATATATTTT
cdr3_aa: CAWVPKTGSRNTIYF

d_call: TRBD1
j_call: TRBJ2-7
v_call: TRBV5-1
clone_size: .
cdr3_nt: TGCGCCAGCAGCTTAGTTCCGGGACAGGGTGCCTACGAGCAGTACTTC
cdr3_aa: CASSLVPGQGAYEQYF

d_call: .
j_call: TRBJ2-7
v_call: TRBV5-4
clone_size: .
cdr3_nt: TGTGCCAGCAGCTTGGGTTTTGGGGGGACCTACGAGCAGTACTTC
cdr3_aa: CASSLGFGGTYEQYF

d_call: TRBD1
j_call: TRBJ2-7
v_call: TRBV20-1
clone_size: .
cdr3_nt: TGCAGTGCCCCGGGACAGGGGGCACAGTACTTC
cdr3_aa: CSAPGQGAQYF

d_call: .
j_call: TRBJ1-1
v_call: TRBV30
clone_size: .
cdr3_nt: TGTGCCTGGACAGGGACACCTTACACTGAAGCTTTCTTT
cdr3_aa: CAWTGTPYTEAFF

d_call: .
j_call: TRBJ2-7
v_call: TRBV6-6
clone_size: .
cdr3_nt: TGTGCCACCTGGGGTAGCGGAAGTAGCTCCTACGAGCAGTACTTC
cdr3_aa: CATWGSGSSSYEQYF

d_call: TRBD1
j_call: TRBJ2-7
v_call: TRBV19
clone_size: .
cdr3_nt: TGTGCCAGTAGTATAGCGGGACAGGCGACCTACGAGCAGTACTTC
cdr3_aa: CASSIAGQATYEQYF

d_call: .
j_call: TRBJ1-5
v_call: TRBV28
clone_size: .
cdr3_nt: TGTGCCAGCAGTTCACAGGTTGCCTATAGCAATCAGCCCCAGCATTTT
cdr3_aa: CASSSQVAYSNQPQHF

d_call: .
j_call: TRBJ2-1
v_call: TRBV7-2
clone_size: .
cdr3_nt: TGTGCCAGCAGCTCTGCCGGGACTTCCAATGAGCAGTTCTTC
cdr3_aa: CASSSAGTSNEQFF

d_call: .
j_call: TRBJ1-1
v_call: TRBV29-1
clone_size: .
cdr3_nt: TGCAGCGTCGGGGTCGTACAGGGTGGAACTGAAGCTTTCTTT
cdr3_aa: CSVGVVQGGTEAFF

d_call: .
j_call: TRBJ2-7
v_call: TRBV28
clone_size: .
cdr3_nt: TGTGCCAGCAGTTTGAGGGGGTACGAGCAGTACTTC
cdr3_aa: CASSLRGYEQYF

d_call: .
j_call: TRBJ2-1
v_call: TRBV27
clone_size: .
cdr3_nt: TGTGCCAGCAGTTTAGTGGCGGGAAGGTGGAATGAGCAGTTCTTC
cdr3_aa: CASSLVAGRWNEQFF

d_call: .
j_call: TRBJ1-1
v_call: TRBV19
clone_size: .
cdr3_nt: TGTGCCAGTAGTATCCATAACACTGAAGCTTTCTTT
cdr3_aa: CASSIHNTEAFF

d_call: .
j_call: TRBJ1-1
v_call: TRBV10-3
clone_size: .
cdr3_nt: TGTGCCATCAGTGAGTCGGGGGCGAACACTGAAGCTTTCTTT
cdr3_aa: CAISESGANTEAFF

d_call: TRBD1
j_call: TRBJ1-5
v_call: TRBV2
clone_size: .
cdr3_nt: TGTGCCAGCGGGACCGGGACAGGGGGTAACGGCAATCAGCCCCAGCATTTT
cdr3_aa: CASGTGTGGNGNQPQHF

d_call: .
j_call: TRBJ1-2
v_call: TRBV20-1
clone_size: .
cdr3_nt: TGCAGTGCTAGCAGGTACCAAGGCTACACCTTC
cdr3_aa: CSASRYQGYTF

d_call: TRBD2
j_call: TRBJ2-7
v_call: TRBV14
clone_size: few
cdr3_nt: TGTGCCAGCAGCCCCGGACTAGCGGGGGGGACCTACGAGCAGTACTTC
cdr3_aa: CASSPGLAGGTYEQYF

d_call: TRBD2
j_call: TRBJ2-4
v_call: TRBV6-1
clone_size: .
cdr3_nt: TGTGCCAGCAGTGAAGGGGGGGGGTTACTAGCCAAAAACATTCAGTACTTC
cdr3_aa: CASSEGGGLLAKNIQYF

d_call: TRBD1
j_call: TRBJ2-3
v_call: TRBV5-1
clone_size: .
cdr3_nt: TGCGCCAGCAGCGAGGGGGCGACGATCACAGATACGCAGTATTTT
cdr3_aa: CASSEGATITDTQYF

d_call: .
j_call: TRBJ2-7
v_call: TRBV27
clone_size: .
cdr3_nt: TGTGCCAGCAGTTTATCATATCGCTACGAGCAGTACTTC
cdr3_aa: CASSLSYRYEQYF

d_call: TRBD2
j_call: TRBJ2-1
v_call: TRBV19
clone_size: .
cdr3_nt: TGTGCCAGTAGTTCCGGACTAGCGGGAGAGAGTGAGCAGTTCTTC
cdr3_aa: CASSSGLAGESEQFF

d_call: TRBD1
j_call: TRBJ1-4
v_call: TRBV9
clone_size: .
cdr3_nt: TGTGCCAGCAGCCCGGGGACAGGGCAATCTGAAAAACTGTTTTTT
cdr3_aa: CASSPGTGQSEKLFF

d_call: .
j_call: TRBJ1-6
v_call: TRBV10-3
clone_size: .
cdr3_nt: TGTGCCATCAGGGACGCCCGGGGGGGGATAGGTTCACCCCTCCACTTT
cdr3_aa: CAIRDARGGIGSPLHF

d_call: .
j_call: TRBJ1-3
v_call: TRBV28
clone_size: .
cdr3_nt: TGTGCCAGCAGAGGACAGCCCTCTGGAAACACCATATATTTT
cdr3_aa: CASRGQPSGNTIYF

d_call: TRBD2
j_call: TRBJ2-7
v_call: TRBV18
clone_size: .
cdr3_nt: TGTGCCAGCTCACCGTACTCAATGACTAGCGAGTTACACTACGAGCAGTACTTC
cdr3_aa: CASSPYSMTSELHYEQYF

d_call: .
j_call: TRBJ2-2
v_call: TRBV6-5
clone_size: .
cdr3_nt: TGTGCCAGCAGTCCCTACGGGAACACCGGGGAGCTGTTTTTT
cdr3_aa: CASSPYGNTGELFF

d_call: .
j_call: TRBJ2-2
v_call: TRBV14
clone_size: .
cdr3_nt: TGTGCCAGCAGCCAAAGAGGAGGGGGGGAGCTGTTTTTT
cdr3_aa: CASSQRGGGELFF

d_call: .
j_call: TRBJ2-6
v_call: TRBV5-4
clone_size: few
cdr3_nt: TGTGCCAGCAGCTTGGCCGGCGGGGCTGGGGCCAACGTCCTGACTTTC
cdr3_aa: CASSLAGGAGANVLTF

d_call: .
j_call: TRBJ2-1
v_call: TRBV5-1
clone_size: .
cdr3_nt: TGCGCCAGCAGCTTCGGAGGCTACAATGAGCAGTTCTTC
cdr3_aa: CASSFGGYNEQFF

d_call: TRBD1
j_call: TRBJ1-6
v_call: TRBV2
clone_size: .
cdr3_nt: TGTGCCAGCAGGCCAGGGGGTAATTCACCCCTCCACTTT
cdr3_aa: CASRPGGNSPLHF

d_call: TRBD1
j_call: TRBJ2-3
v_call: TRBV19
clone_size: few
cdr3_nt: TGTGCCAGTAGTAACGGACAGGGTAACACAGATACGCAGTATTTT
cdr3_aa: CASSNGQGNTDTQYF

d_call: TRBD2
j_call: TRBJ2-2
v_call: TRBV29-1
clone_size: few
cdr3_nt: TGCAGCGTTGGATCCGGGACTAGGACCGGGGAGCTGTTTTTT
cdr3_aa: CSVGSGTRTGELFF